This T cell receptor (beta chain) was captured in a study of T-cell reconstitution after alpha-beta-depleted transplantation in children. Unique molecular identifiers were used in preparing the TCRbeta library. TCRdb recomputed calls from the PCR reads with MiXCR, one row per CDR3 protein. The sample lists a few hundred thousand distinct CDR3 sequences, roughly a tenth seen once, with around 5.1% in the top ten. This clonotype showed up many times. Per the germline V gene, CDR1 is SGHRS and CDR2 is YFSETQ. Trimming pared 0 bases from V and 1 base from J, leaving 10 bases between. The CDR3 sequence is 15 residues long.

This chain uses TRBV5-1 with TRBJ1-1; no clear D. This TCR derives from a human donor who donated a stem cell graft to a child with SCID. Sample: PBMCs from the stem cell graft donor, taken from the stem cell graft. The CDR3 here is CASSLGGIANTEAFF. CDR3 DNA sequence: TGCGCCAGCAGCTTGGGAGGGATCGCGAACACTGAAGCTTTCTTT.